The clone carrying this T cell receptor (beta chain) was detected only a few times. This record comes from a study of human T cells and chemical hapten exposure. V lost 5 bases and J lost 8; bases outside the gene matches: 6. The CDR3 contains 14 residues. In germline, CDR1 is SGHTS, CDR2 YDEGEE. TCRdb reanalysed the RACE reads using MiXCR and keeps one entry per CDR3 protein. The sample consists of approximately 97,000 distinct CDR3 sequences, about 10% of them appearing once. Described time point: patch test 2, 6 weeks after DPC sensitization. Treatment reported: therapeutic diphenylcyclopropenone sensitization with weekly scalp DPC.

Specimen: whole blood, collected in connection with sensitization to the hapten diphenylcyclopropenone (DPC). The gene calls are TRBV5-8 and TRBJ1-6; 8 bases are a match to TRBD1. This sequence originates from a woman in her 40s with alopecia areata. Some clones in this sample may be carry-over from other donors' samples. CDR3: CASRLTGEYSPLHF. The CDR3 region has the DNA TGTGCCAGCAGGTTGACAGGGGAATATTCACCCCTCCACTTT.